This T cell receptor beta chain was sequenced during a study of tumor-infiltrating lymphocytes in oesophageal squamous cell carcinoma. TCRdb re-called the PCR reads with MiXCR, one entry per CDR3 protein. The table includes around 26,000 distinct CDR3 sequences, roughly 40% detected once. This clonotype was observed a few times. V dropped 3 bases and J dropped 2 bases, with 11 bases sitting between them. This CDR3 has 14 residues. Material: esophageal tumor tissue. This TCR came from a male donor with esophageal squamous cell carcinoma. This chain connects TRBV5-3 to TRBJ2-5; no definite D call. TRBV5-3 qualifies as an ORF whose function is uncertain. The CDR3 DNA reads TGTGCCAGAAGCTCTCCGACTCCACAAGAGACCCAGTACTTC. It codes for CARSSPTPQETQYF.